What follows are 19 T cell receptor beta chains derived from one specimen sequenced in a study of T cells expressing NK-cell markers. TCRdb reprocessed the 5' RACE reads and keeps a single row for each CDR3 protein, giving no DNA. This listing includes some 280,000 distinct CDR3 sequences. The specimen was blood T cells: a sorted CD56 or NKG2C T cell subset, CD4+ or CD8+ T cells, or bulk PBMC T cells (not recorded which). These receptors were collected from a man between 18 and 35 years old in good health.

The rearrangement links TRBV11-2 to TRBJ2-1; TCRdb proposes TRBD1, but this gene call is untestable without DNA. Germline V gives CDR1 SGHAT, CDR2 FQNNGV. The CDR3 has 15 amino acids. CDR3 sequence reads: CASTQRGERHNEQFF.

The chain is built from TRBV5-1 and TRBJ2-3. The CDR3 sequence is 14 residues long. CDR1 and CDR2 from the germline V gene are SGHRS and YFSETQ. The CDR3: CASSLIRDTDTQYF.

V gene TRBV4-1 combines with J gene TRBJ2-2; the TRBD1 assignment by TCRdb is unverifiable without DNA. In germline, CDR1 is MGHRA, CDR2 YSYEKL. This CDR3 contains 17 residues. The CDR3 sequence is CASSQDYGTGRSGELFF.

The chain uses TRBV20-1 and TRBJ1-6; TCRdb calls TRBD1, which cannot be checked without DNA. CDR1 DFQATT and CDR2 SNEGSKA come from the germline V gene (reference sequence). The CDR3 covers 16 residues. The CDR3 protein is CSAREWDRENNSPLHF.

The rearrangement links TRBV12-3 or TRBV12-4 to TRBJ2-2; TCRdb's D call of TRBD1 is untestable without DNA. The CDR3 is 16 amino acids. This chain's CDR3 is CASSFRGTQYTGELFF.

The V gene is TRBV12-3 or TRBV12-4, the J gene TRBJ2-3; TCRdb lists TRBD1, though no DNA is available to test this call. The CDR3 loop spans 15 amino acids. CDR3 protein: CASTISTGNTDTQYF.

The chain employs TRBV12-3 or TRBV12-4 and TRBJ2-1; without DNA, the TCRdb call of TRBD2 cannot be checked. The CDR3 length is 15 residues. The CDR3 protein is CASKTGTRALDEQFF.

V usage is TRBV4-3 and J usage is TRBJ2-3; the D call from TCRdb, TRBD1, cannot be confirmed without DNA. CDR3 length: 16 amino acids. Germline V gene sequence: CDR1 LGHNA, CDR2 YSLEER. The CDR3 loop is CASSQDQRGRADTQYF.

The V gene is TRBV24-1, the J gene TRBJ2-1. The CDR3 consists of 12 residues. CDR1 is KGHDR, CDR2 SFDVKD, per germline. This CDR3 is CATSDPRREQFF.

The J gene is TRBJ2-1, the V gene TRBV20-1; lacking DNA, the TRBD1 call made by TCRdb goes unchecked. Germline V gene data show CDR1 as DFQATT and CDR2 as SNEGSKA (reference sequence). The CDR3 consists of 13 residues. CDR3 amino acids: CSAGDLQGAGRFF.

V gene TRBV20-1 combines with J gene TRBJ2-5; TCRdb calls TRBD2, which cannot be checked without DNA. The CDR3 length is 13 residues. From germline, CDR1 is DFQATT and CDR2 SNEGSKA (reference sequence). CDR3 protein: CSARQPLAETQYF.

The rearrangement links TRBV20-1 to TRBJ2-3; the D call of TRBD2 rests on TCRdb alone, since no DNA is present to check it. The CDR3 extends over 16 amino acids. Germline CDR1 reads DFQATT; CDR2 reads SNEGSKA (reference sequence). The CDR3 protein is CSAKPNSGRAQDTQYF.

The rearrangement joins TRBV5-1 to TRBJ2-1; without DNA, the TCRdb call of TRBD1 cannot be checked. The CDR3 contains 17 residues. Per the germline V gene, CDR1 is SGHRS and CDR2 is YFSETQ. The CDR3 loop is CASSLAPGTGGYNEQFF.

V gene TRBV4-3 combines with J gene TRBJ1-5. This CDR3 has 15 amino acids. The germline CDR1 and CDR2 sequences are LGHNA and YSLEER. The CDR3: CASNQDPESNQPRHF.

The chain links TRBV10-3 to TRBJ2-5; TCRdb selects TRBD1, and the lack of DNA leaves this call unchecked. The CDR3 loop spans 14 amino acids. Germline V gives CDR1 ENHRY, CDR2 SYGVKD. The CDR3 sequence is CAISDGTVQETQYF.

The chain employs TRBV6-2 or TRBV6-3 and TRBJ1-4; TCRdb picks TRBD1, but there is no DNA to check that call. Germline CDR1 is MNHEY and CDR2 is SVGEGT. CDR3 size: 13 residues. The CDR3 here is CASSYGTDEKLFF.

The CDR3 loop is CASRREGFGGSSYEQYF. This chain uses TRBV28 with TRBJ2-7; lacking DNA, the TRBD1 call made by TCRdb goes unchecked. Germline lookup yields CDR1 MDHEN and CDR2 SYDVKM. The CDR3 consists of 17 residues.

The chain employs TRBV24-1 and TRBJ1-2; TCRdb outputs TRBD1, but without DNA this stays unchecked. CDR3 length: 16 amino acids. Germline V gives CDR1 KGHDR, CDR2 SFDVKD. The CDR3 loop reads CATSTGTSTFGHGYTF.

V is TRBV12-3 or TRBV12-4 and J is TRBJ1-2; TCRdb designates TRBD1, a call that cannot be tested without DNA. The CDR3 sequence is 11 residues long. The CDR3 protein is CASKGGGGYTF.